What follows is one TCR beta chain and its context. Its antigen is currently not known. Base qualities are missing; no much larger clone stands one base away. This record comes from a study of blood T cell repertoires in COVID-19 (dated by TCRdb to 2019 to 2021). Regarding the complete study: The collaborator samples originated in the United States, Italy and Spain and spanned the acute and convalescent phases of COVID-19. The material from the prospective study consisted of cDNA or gDNA derived from T cells, B-cell-depleted T cells, or PBMCs. The dataset comprised deeply sampled blood TCRbeta repertoires from subjects exposed to, actively infected with, or recovered from COVID-19. A freely available public database, intended as a resource for researchers studying the immune response to SARS-CoV-2, is where the repertoires were released. The samples were drawn from the first 160 participants of the ongoing ImmuneRACE study and from 1,254 subjects provided by 6 global collaborators. Sample metadata almost always included a de-identified subject ID, COVID-19 status, age in years and sex. Where HLA class I and class II types were available, the types were taken from metadata supplied by the sample provider, not from assay-based typing. The study at large found these results: The quantity of clinical and demographic metadata differed by source and by participant and was supplied without curation.

CDR1 and CDR2 (SGHRS, YFSETQ) derive from the germline V gene. The germline ends are 13 bases apart after V is trimmed by 4 bases and J by 3 bases. Inclusive of the bounding cysteine and phenylalanine, the CDR3 is 14 residues long. Solely the CDR3 DNA is kept, with 42 bases framed from the first base. The collaborating institutions used their own protocols to collect whole blood in K2EDTA tubes. For TCRbeta analysis, collaborators shipped samples as frozen whole blood, isolated PBMCs, or DNA extracted from either of those sample types. TCRbeta CDR3 regions were amplified from genomic DNA by means of the immunoSEQ Assay, a bias-controlled multiplex PCR. Concerning the study's data processing: Within the assay, amplification of reference gene primers was used to estimate how many nucleated cells each sample contained. To quantify the absolute abundance of each unique TCRbeta CDR3 rearrangement, sequence reads were collapsed and filtered. For each sample, productive Simpson clonality was calculated as the square root of Simpson's diversity index across productive rearrangements. TCRdb re-hosts the immuneACCESS table, in-frame sequences only. Its copies lack some clones; in the studies checked, an unresolved V gene accounts for under half of them, and the cause for the rest is not known. V and J calls and clone size are copied from that table; D and trimming were computed from the DNA. A total of under 300,000 clones appear in this sample, around four fifths of them only once. Together, the top ten hold approximately 6.3% of the sample.

This chain joins TRBV5-1 to TRBJ1-1; no confident D gene assignment can be made. The clonotype originates from a woman aged 60-75 years with active or convalescent COVID-19. The specimen sequenced was peripheral blood. CDR3 protein: CASSPERGYTEAFF. The nucleotides are TGCGCCAGCAGCCCGGAGAGAGGGTACACTGAAGCTTTCTTT.